A single sample is the source of the 9 T cell receptor beta chains below, sequenced in a study of blood T cells in healthy people across ages. With a J-beta primer mix and a sample-barcoded 5' primer, a second PCR ran 7 to 11 cycles. TCRdb reanalysed the 5' RACE reads using MiXCR and keeps one entry per CDR3 protein. The repertoire includes hundreds of thousands of distinct CDR3 sequences, approximately 30% of them detected once, and less than 20% sits in the top ten. Sample: blood. The receptors here all came from a woman older than 75 in good health.

This clonotype was observed many times. The genes are TRBV28 and TRBJ1-1; D call uncertain. This CDR3 spans 14 amino acids. V lost 6 bases and J 2 bases, leaving 13 bases between the germline ends. The germline CDR1 and CDR2 sequences are MDHEN and SYDVKM. CDR3 in DNA: TGTGCCAGCAGACATACAGAGATTAACACTGAAGCTTTCTTT. Protein: CASRHTEINTEAFF.

This clonotype was counted a few times. The chain recombines TRBV19 with TRBJ1-1; 10 positions match TRBD1. Germline assignment: CDR1 LNHDA and CDR2 SQIVND (reference sequence). The CDR3 loop spans 14 amino acids. Trimming cost V 6 bases and J 4 bases; bases outside gene matches: 5. The CDR3 bases are TGTGCCAGTAGGTGGGGACAGGGGAGCACTGAAGCTTTCTTT. It specifies CASRWGQGSTEAFF.

This clonotype has ten or more counts. V is TRBV7-9 and J is TRBJ2-4, with a possible D match to TRBD2 (5 bases). The V gene lost 7 bases and the J gene lost 5 bases, with 18 bases spanning the gap. Germline V lookup: CDR1 SEHNR, CDR2 FQNEAQ (reference sequence). The length of the CDR3 is 15 residues. The CDR3 protein is CASTPAAGRQNIQYF. DNA of the CDR3: TGTGCCAGCACCCCCGCGGCGGGCCGCCAAAACATTCAGTACTTC. The whole variable domain, remainder taken from reference TRBV7-9 and TRBJ2-4, is DTGVSQNPRHKITKRGQNVTFRCDPISEHNRLYWYRQTLGQGPEFLTYFQNEAQLEKSRLLSDRFSAERPKGSFSTLEIQRTEQGDSAMYLCASTPAAGRQNIQYFGAGTRLSVL.

This clonotype was recorded a few times. The chain has TRBV6-5 and TRBJ2-3; D is tentatively TRBD1 or TRBD2 (6 bases each). Germline CDR1 reads MNHEY; CDR2 reads SVGAGI. Trimming removed 6 bases at V and 6 bases at J, with 19 bases between. CDR3 length: 15 residues. CDR3 coding DNA: TGTGCCAGCAGAACCGGGGGCCGAGGATGGGATACGCAGTATTTT. Translating gives CASRTGGRGWDTQYF.

This clonotype has just a few counts. The V gene is TRBV20-1, the J gene TRBJ1-4; D may be TRBD1 (6 bases). This CDR3 contains 17 residues. The germline V gene encodes CDR1 DFQATT and CDR2 SNEGSKA (reference sequence). Trimming pared 5 bases from V and 2 bases from J, leaving 21 bases between. CDR3 loop: CSAFEQGLRLTNEKLFF. The CDR3 region has the DNA TGCAGTGCTTTTGAACAGGGACTCCGTCTGACTAATGAAAAACTGTTTTTT.

Ten or more counts support this clonotype. Here the CDR3 reads CSALKWDSQETQYF. The CDR3 DNA sequence: TGCAGTGCGCTTAAATGGGACAGTCAAGAGACCCAGTACTTC. This chain connects TRBV20-1 to TRBJ2-5, with 7 bases lining up with TRBD1. The V segment lost 6 bases and the J segment 2 bases; nucleotides outside the gene matches: 9. Germline values: CDR1 DFQATT, CDR2 SNEGSKA (reference sequence). This CDR3 has 14 residues.

This clonotype has ten or more counts. The chain recombines TRBV5-1 with TRBJ2-1; D is perhaps TRBD1 (6 bases). The CDR3 is made up of 16 amino acids. Germline V CDR1 and CDR2: SGHRS, YFSETQ. V lost 0 bases and J 6 bases, leaving 16 bases between the germline ends. The CDR3 sequence: CASSLAGGRQVNEQFF. CDR3 in DNA: TGCGCCAGCAGCTTGGCAGGCGGGCGACAGGTCAATGAGCAGTTCTTC.

This clonotype was seen just once. The chain carries TRBV20-1 and TRBJ2-1, with 12 nucleotides matching TRBD1. V lost 1 base and J lost 0; bases outside the gene matches: 13. CDR3 length: 20 residues. Germline CDR1 is DFQATT and CDR2 is SNEGSKA (reference sequence). The CDR3 DNA reads TGCAGTGCTAGAGCCTACCGGGACAGGGGGCTCGGAAGCTCCTACAATGAGCAGTTCTTC. This sequence encodes CSARAYRDRGLGSSYNEQFF.

At least ten counts were recorded for this clonotype. The genes are TRBV20-1 and TRBJ2-7; 8 positions match TRBD1. With V trimmed by 1 base and J by 2 bases, 10 bases remained unmatched. The CDR3 runs to 16 residues. CDR1 and CDR2 (germline): DFQATT, SNEGSKA (reference sequence). The DNA for the CDR3 is TGCAGTGCTAGAGGCTACAGGGGGACGGCGCCCTACGAGCAGTACTTC. Translation: CSARGYRGTAPYEQYF.